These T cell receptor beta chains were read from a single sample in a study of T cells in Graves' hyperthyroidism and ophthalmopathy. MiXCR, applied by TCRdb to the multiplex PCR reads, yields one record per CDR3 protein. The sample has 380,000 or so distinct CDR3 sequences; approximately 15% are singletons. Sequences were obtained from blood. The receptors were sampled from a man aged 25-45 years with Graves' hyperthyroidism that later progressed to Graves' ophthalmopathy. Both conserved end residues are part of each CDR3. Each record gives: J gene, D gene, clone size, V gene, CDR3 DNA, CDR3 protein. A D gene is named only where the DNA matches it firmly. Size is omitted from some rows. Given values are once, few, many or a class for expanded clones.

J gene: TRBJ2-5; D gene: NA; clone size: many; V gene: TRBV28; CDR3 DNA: TGTGCCAGCAGCCGCCAACACCAGTCGTTACTGGAGACCCAGTACTTC; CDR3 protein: CASSRQHQSLLETQYF
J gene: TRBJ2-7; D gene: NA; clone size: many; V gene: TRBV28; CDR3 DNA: TGTGCCAGCGACCAGGGCAGCTCCTACGAGCAGTACTTC; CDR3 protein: CASDQGSSYEQYF
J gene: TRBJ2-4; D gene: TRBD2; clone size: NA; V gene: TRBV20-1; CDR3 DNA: TGCAGTACGATCCGGAGGCGGGGGGGCCCCAACATTCAGTACTTC; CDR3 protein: CSTIRRRGGPNIQYF
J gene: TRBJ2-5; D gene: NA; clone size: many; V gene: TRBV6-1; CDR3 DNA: TGTGCCAGCAGTGTGGCTTACCAAGAGACCCAGTACTTC; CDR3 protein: CASSVAYQETQYF
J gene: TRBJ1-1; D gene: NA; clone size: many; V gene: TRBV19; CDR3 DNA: TGTGCCAGTAGTTCGCATCGGTGGGAAGGCACTGAAGCTTTCTTT; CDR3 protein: CASSSHRWEGTEAFF
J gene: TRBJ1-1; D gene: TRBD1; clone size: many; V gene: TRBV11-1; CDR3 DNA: TGTGCCAGCACCTCCAGACAGGGGCGGGGAACTGAAGCTTTCTTT; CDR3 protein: CASTSRQGRGTEAFF
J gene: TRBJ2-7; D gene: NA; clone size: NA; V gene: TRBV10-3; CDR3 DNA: TGTGCCACTTGGGGGAGGCAGTATGCCTTCTACGAGCAGTACTTC; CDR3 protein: CATWGRQYAFYEQYF
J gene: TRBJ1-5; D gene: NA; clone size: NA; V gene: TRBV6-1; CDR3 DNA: TGTGCCAGCAGTGAAGCAGCGGGAAACAGCCATAGCAATCAGCCCCAGCATTTT; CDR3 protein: CASSEAAGNSHSNQPQHF
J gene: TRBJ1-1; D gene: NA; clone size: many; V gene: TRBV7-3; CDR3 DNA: TGTGCCAGCAGCTTTTCAGTGACCACTGAAGCTTTCTTT; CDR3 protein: CASSFSVTTEAFF
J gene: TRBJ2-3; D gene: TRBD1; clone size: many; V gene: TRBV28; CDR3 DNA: TGTGCCAGCAGTTCGCCGGGACAGGGGGTTGGGTCTGGCACAGATACGCAGTATTTT; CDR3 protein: CASSSPGQGVGSGTDTQYF
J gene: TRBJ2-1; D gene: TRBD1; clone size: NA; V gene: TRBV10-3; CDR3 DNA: TGTGCCACGGGACAGAGCTCCTACAATGAGCAGTTCTTC; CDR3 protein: CATGQSSYNEQFF
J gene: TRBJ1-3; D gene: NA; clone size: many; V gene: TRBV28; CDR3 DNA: TGTGCCAGCAGTCCCAGAATAGAAAACACCATATATTTT; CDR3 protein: CASSPRIENTIYF
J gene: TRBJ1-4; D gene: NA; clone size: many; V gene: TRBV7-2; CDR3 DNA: TGTGCCAGCAGTCCCGGGGGCGTGGCTAATGAAAAACTGTTTTTT; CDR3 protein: CASSPGGVANEKLFF
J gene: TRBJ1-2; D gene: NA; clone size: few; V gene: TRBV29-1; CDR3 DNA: TGCAGCGTTGCTGGACAGACTAACTATGGCTACACCTTC; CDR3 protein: CSVAGQTNYGYTF
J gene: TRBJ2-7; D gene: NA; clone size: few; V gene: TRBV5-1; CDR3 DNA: TGCGCCAGCAGCTCTGGGGACGGAGCCTACGAGCAGTACTTC; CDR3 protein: CASSSGDGAYEQYF
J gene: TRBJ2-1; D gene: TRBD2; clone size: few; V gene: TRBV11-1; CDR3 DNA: TGTGCCAGCAGCTTTAGCGGGGGGGCCGGCAATGAGCAGTTCTTC; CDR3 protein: CASSFSGGAGNEQFF
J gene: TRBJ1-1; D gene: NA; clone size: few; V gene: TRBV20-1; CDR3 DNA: TGCAGTGCAGAGGCAGGCTCCATGAACACTGAAGCTTTCTTT; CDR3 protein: CSAEAGSMNTEAFF
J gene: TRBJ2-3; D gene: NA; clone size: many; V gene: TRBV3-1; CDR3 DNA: TGTGCCAGCAGCCCGGAGACAGATACGCAGTATTTT; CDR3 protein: CASSPETDTQYF
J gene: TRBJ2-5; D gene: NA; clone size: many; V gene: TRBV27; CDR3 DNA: TGTGCCAGCAGTTTGTCAATTGCGGGGGCCCAAGAGACCCAGTACTTC; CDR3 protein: CASSLSIAGAQETQYF
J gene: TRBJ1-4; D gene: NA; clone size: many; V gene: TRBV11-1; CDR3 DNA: TGTGCCAGCAGCTTACGGGGTGAAAAACTGTTTTTT; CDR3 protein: CASSLRGEKLFF
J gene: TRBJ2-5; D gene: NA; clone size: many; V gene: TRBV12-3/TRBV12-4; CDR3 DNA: TGTGCCAGCAGTCCCTCTCCTAGCGTTTTCGAGACCCAGTACTTC; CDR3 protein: CASSPSPSVFETQYF
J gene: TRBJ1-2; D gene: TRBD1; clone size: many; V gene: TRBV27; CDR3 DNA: TGTGCCAGCAGCCCTGTCGGATTTTCAGGGGGCGATGGCTACACCTTC; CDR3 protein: CASSPVGFSGGDGYTF
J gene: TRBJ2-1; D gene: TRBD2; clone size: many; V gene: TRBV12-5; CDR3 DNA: TGTGCTAGTGGTCCAAGCGGGGGGTGGGGTGAGCAGTTCTTC; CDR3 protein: CASGPSGGWGEQFF
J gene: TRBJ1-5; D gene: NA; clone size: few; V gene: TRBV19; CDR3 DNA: TGTGCCAGTAGTATAGCCCTGAATCAGCCCCAGCATTTT; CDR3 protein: CASSIALNQPQHF
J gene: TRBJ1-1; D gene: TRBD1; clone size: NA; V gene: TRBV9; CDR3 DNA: TGTGCCAGCAGCCCCGGGACAGGGATCATGAACACTGAAGCTTTCTTT; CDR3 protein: CASSPGTGIMNTEAFF
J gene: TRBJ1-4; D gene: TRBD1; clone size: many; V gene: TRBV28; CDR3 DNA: TGTGCCAGCAGTTTATACGGACAGGGGCTGATTAATGAAAAACTGTTTTTT; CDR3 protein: CASSLYGQGLINEKLFF
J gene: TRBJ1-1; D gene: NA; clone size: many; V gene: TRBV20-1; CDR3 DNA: TGCAGTGCTAGAGATCTAAATGGGGTGAGCACTGAAGCTTTCTTT; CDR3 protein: CSARDLNGVSTEAFF
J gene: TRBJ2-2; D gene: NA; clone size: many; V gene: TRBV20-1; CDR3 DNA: TGCAGTGCGCCGGGACTTCACACCGGGGAGCTGTTTTTT; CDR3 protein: CSAPGLHTGELFF
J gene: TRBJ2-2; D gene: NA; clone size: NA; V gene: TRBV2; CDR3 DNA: TGTGCCAGCAAGGAGACCTTCAACACCGGGGAGCTGTTTTTT; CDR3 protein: CASKETFNTGELFF
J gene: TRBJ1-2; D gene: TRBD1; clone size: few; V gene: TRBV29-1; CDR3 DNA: TGCAGCGTTGACTTTCCCGGGACAGGGAACTATGGCTACACCTTC; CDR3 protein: CSVDFPGTGNYGYTF
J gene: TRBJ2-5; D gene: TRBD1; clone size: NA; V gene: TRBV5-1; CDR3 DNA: TGCGCCAGTCGACAGGGGGAGAGGGAGACCCAGTACTTC; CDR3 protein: CASRQGERETQYF
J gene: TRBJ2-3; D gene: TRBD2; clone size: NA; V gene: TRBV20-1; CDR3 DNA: TGCAGTGCTAGAAAGCGGGGGGGTTCCACAGATACGCAGTATTTT; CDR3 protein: CSARKRGGSTDTQYF
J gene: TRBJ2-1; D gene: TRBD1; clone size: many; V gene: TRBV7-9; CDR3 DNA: TGTGCCAGCAGCTTAACGACAGGGGGAGCAGTCGAGCAGTTCTTC; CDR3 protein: CASSLTTGGAVEQFF
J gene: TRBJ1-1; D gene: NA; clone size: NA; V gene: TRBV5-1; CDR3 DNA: TGCGCCAGCAGCTTGGCCGGCACTGAAGCTTGCTTT; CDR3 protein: CASSLAGTEACF
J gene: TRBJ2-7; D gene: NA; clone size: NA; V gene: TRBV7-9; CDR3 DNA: TGTGCCAGCAGGTCCGCAGATACCTACGAGCAGTACTTC; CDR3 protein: CASRSADTYEQYF
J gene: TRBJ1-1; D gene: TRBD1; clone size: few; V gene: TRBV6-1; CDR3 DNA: TGTGCCAGCAGTCCCTGGACAGGGGGCGGCACTGAAGCTTTCTTT; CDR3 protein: CASSPWTGGGTEAFF
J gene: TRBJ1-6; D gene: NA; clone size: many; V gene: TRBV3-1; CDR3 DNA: TGTGCCAGCAGCCAATTCACAACGGATTCACCCCTCCACTTT; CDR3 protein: CASSQFTTDSPLHF
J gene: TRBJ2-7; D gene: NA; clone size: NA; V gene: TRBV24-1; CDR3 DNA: TGTGCCACCAGTGGATCACCGACCTACGAGCAGTACTTC; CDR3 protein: CATSGSPTYEQYF
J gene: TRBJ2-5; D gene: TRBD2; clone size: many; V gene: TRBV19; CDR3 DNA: TGTGCCAGTAGTATGGGGACTAGCCTCGCGGAGACCCAGTACTTC; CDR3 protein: CASSMGTSLAETQYF
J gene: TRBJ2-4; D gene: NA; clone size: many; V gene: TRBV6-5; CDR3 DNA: TGTGCCAGCAGTTACTCGGCGGCAGGAAACAAAAACATTCAGTACTTC; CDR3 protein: CASSYSAAGNKNIQYF
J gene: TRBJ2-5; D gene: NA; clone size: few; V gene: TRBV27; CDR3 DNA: TGTGCCAGCAGTTCCACGCGTCCGGAGACCCAGTACTTC; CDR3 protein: CASSSTRPETQYF
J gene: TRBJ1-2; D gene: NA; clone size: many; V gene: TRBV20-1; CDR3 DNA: TGCAGTGCCGGCTATGGCTACACCTTC; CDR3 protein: CSAGYGYTF
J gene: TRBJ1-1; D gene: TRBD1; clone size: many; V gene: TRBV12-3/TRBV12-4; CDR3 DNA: TGTGCCAGCAGTTTTCCCATCCCGGCAGGGGGCATGAACACTGAAGCTTTCTTT; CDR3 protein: CASSFPIPAGGMNTEAFF
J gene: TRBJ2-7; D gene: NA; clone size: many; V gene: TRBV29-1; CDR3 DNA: TGCAGCGTTGAGAAAGGGGGATACGAGCAGTACTTC; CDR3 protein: CSVEKGGYEQYF
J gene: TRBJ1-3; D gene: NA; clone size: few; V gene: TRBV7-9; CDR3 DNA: TGTGCCCCACGGGCAGTCTCAGACGGAAACACCATATATTTT; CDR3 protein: CAPRAVSDGNTIYF
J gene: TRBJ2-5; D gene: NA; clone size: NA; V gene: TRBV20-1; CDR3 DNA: TGCAGTGCAACGGATAGACAGGCCGGGGAGACCCAGTACTTC; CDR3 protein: CSATDRQAGETQYF
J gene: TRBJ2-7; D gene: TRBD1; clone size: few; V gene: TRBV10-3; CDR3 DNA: TGTGCCATCAGTGGAGGACAGGACTACGAGCAGTACTTC; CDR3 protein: CAISGGQDYEQYF
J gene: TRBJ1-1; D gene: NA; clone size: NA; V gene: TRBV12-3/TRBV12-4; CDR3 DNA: TGTGCCAGCAGTTTTTACGGGGGGGCGGGGATGAACACTGAAGCTTTCTTT; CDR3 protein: CASSFYGGAGMNTEAFF
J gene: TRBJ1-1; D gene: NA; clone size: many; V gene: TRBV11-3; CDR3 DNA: TGTGCCAGCAGCTCCGGGACTATCTCTGAAGCTTTCTTT; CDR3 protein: CASSSGTISEAFF
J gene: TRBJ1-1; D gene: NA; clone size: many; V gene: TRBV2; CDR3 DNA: TGTGCCAGCAGGGGGGTGGGGCACCCAAATGCTGAAGCTTTCTTT; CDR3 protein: CASRGVGHPNAEAFF
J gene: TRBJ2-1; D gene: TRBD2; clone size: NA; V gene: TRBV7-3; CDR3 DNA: TGTGCCAGCAGCTATATTACGGGGGGGCCCAATGAGCAGTTCTTC; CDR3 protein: CASSYITGGPNEQFF